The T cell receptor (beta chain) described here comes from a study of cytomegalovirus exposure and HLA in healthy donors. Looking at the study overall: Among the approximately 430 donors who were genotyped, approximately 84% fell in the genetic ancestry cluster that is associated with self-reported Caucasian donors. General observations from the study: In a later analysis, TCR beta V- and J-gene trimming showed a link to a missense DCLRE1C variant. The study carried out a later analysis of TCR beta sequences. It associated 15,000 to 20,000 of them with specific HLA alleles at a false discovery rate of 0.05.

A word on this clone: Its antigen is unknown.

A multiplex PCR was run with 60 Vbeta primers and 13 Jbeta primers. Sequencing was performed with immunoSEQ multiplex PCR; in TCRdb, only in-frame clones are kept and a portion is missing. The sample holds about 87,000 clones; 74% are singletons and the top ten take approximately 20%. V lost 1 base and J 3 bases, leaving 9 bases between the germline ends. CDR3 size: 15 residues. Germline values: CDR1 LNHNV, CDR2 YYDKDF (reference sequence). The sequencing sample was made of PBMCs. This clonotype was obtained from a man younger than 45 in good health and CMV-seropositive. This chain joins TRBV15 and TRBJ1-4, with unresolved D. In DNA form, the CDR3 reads TGTGCCACCAGCAGAGGTAGAGGGCCTAATGAAAAACTGTTTTTT. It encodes CATSRGRGPNEKLFF.